The 11 T cell receptor beta chains presented below share a single source sample, sequenced in a study of technical replicates of blood from a handful of donors. Using immunoSEQ multiplex PCR, the repertoire was profiled, and TCRdb retains in-frame clones only, with some absent. The sample shows some 48,000 clones, 92% of them seen only once. The source material was PBMCs. The receptors derive from a human donor in good health. Some clones in this sample may be carry-over from other donors' samples.

The genes are TRBV29-1 and TRBJ1-4; 12 nucleotides align to TRBD1. The CDR3 totals 16 residues. Looked up from germline, CDR1 is SQVTM and CDR2 is ANQGSEA. V lost 6 bases and J lost 3; bases outside the gene matches: 8. The CDR3 here is CSVLRDRGLPNEKLFF. CDR3 nucleotide sequence: TGCAGCGTCCTCCGGGACAGGGGGCTCCCTAATGAAAAACTGTTTTTT.

The rearrangement uses TRBV6-5 and TRBJ2-7; D possibly corresponds to TRBD2 (7 bases). This CDR3 region has 13 residues. Germline V CDR1 and CDR2: MNHEY, SVGAGI. The germline V and J ends were trimmed by 1 base and 7 bases, with 11 bases remaining between them. The CDR3 is CASSYYGGREQYF. The DNA for the CDR3 is TGTGCCAGCAGTTACTACGGGGGGCGGGAGCAGTACTTC.

A word on this clone: A read error may produce the germline difference seen at one junction end. The chain combines TRBV11-2 with TRBJ1-4, with 8 bases fitting TRBD1. Germline-derived CDR1 and CDR2 are SGHAT and FQNNGV. The CDR3 loop spans 14 amino acids. The CDR3 DNA sequence: TGTGCCAGCAGCCTAGACAGGGGTCAAGAAAAACTGTTTTTT. Residues: CASSLDRGQEKLFF.

The rearrangement uses TRBV7-2 and TRBJ2-7, with 14 bases identical to TRBD2. V dropped 5 bases and J dropped 5; count of bases not matched to a gene: 8. Germline V gene data show CDR1 as SGHTA and CDR2 as FQGNSA. The CDR3 spans 16 residues. Written as DNA, the CDR3 is TGTGCCAGCAGCGGGGGGACTAGCGGGAGAGTCAACGAGCAGTACTTC. The encoded protein is CASSGGTSGRVNEQYF.

V usage is TRBV9 and J usage is TRBJ1-1; possible D gene TRBD1, 6 bases. Germline lookup yields CDR1 SGDLS and CDR2 YYNGEE. This CDR3 spans 14 amino acids. The ends were cut back, 3 bases at V and 1 base at J, with 10 bases in the middle. CDR3 DNA: TGTGCCAGCAGCGGACAGGTGGCGAACACTGAAGCTTTCTTT. Residues: CASSGQVANTEAFF.

The V and J genes are TRBV4-3 and TRBJ2-7, with 10 bases lining up with TRBD2. The CDR3 is 15 amino acids. After removal of 0 bases from V and 4 bases from J, the junction contained 3 bases not matched to a gene. CDR1 is LGHNA, CDR2 YSLEER, per germline. The CDR3 spells CASSQDLAGDYEQYF. CDR3 in DNA: TGCGCCAGCAGCCAAGATCTAGCGGGAGATTACGAGCAGTACTTC.

The gene calls are TRBV9 and TRBJ2-7; TRBD2 might be the D (6 bases). This CDR3 region has 14 residues. Deletions cut 4 bases from V and 4 bases from J, with 15 bases between. In germline, CDR1 is SGDLS, CDR2 YYNGEE. CDR3 region: CASSRDSFYYEQYF. The CDR3 DNA sequence: TGTGCCAGCAGCCGGGACTCCTTCTATTACGAGCAGTACTTC.

J is TRBJ2-1 and V is TRBV18, with 10 bases lining up with TRBD1. Losses at the gene ends were 6 bases for V and 5 bases for J; bases not matched to a gene: 4. The CDR3 is made up of 14 amino acids. Per the germline V gene, CDR1 is KGHSH and CDR2 is LQKENI. The CDR3: CASSGQGVNNEQFF. CDR3 DNA sequence: TGTGCCAGCTCCGGACAGGGGGTCAACAATGAGCAGTTCTTC.

The chain combines TRBV19 with TRBJ2-1; 9 bases match TRBD2. This CDR3 is built from 16 residues. Germline CDR1 and CDR2: LNHDA and SQIVND (reference sequence). The junction had 6 bases not matched to a gene; V was cut back by 6 bases and J by 0 bases. The CDR3: CASRVAGVGSYNEQFF. The CDR3 region has the DNA TGTGCCAGTAGAGTAGCGGGAGTGGGCTCCTACAATGAGCAGTTCTTC.

The genes are TRBV15 and TRBJ2-5; D is ambiguous. The length of the CDR3 is 14 residues. Trimming shortened V by 0 bases and J by 5 bases, and 10 bases separated the two germline ends. In germline, CDR1 is LNHNV, CDR2 YYDKDF (reference sequence). This chain's CDR3 is CATSRDLSAETQYF. CDR3 nucleotides: TGTGCCACCAGCAGAGATCTTTCCGCGGAGACCCAGTACTTC.

The rearrangement uses TRBV5-1 and TRBJ1-2, with D unclear. Germline CDR1 and CDR2: SGHRS and YFSETQ. The V end was cut by 4 bases, the J end by 5 bases, with 9 bases between. The length of the CDR3 is 12 residues. The chain's CDR3 is CASSQEIYGYTF. The CDR3 bases are TGCGCCAGCAGCCAGGAAATATATGGCTACACCTTC.